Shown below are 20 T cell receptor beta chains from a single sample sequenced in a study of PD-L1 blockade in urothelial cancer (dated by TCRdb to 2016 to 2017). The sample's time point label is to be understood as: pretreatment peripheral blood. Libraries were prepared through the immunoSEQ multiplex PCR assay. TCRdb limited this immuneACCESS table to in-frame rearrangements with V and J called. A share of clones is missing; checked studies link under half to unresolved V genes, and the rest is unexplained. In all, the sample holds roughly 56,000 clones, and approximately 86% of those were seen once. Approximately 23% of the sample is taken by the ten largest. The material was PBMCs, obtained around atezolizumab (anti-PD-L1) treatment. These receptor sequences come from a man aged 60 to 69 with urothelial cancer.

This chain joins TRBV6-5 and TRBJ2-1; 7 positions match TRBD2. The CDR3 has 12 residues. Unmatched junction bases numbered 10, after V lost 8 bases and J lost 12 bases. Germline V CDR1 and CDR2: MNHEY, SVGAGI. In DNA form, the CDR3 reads TGTGCCAGCGGTTTTAGCGGGCTGGTGCAGTTCTTC. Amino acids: CASGFSGLVQFF.

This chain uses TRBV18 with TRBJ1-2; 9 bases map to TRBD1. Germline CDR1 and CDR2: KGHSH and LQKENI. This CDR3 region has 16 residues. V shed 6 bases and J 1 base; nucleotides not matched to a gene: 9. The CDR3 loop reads CASSPGQGILNYGYTF. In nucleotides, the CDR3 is TGTGCCAGCTCCCCGGGACAGGGAATTCTTAACTATGGCTACACCTTC.

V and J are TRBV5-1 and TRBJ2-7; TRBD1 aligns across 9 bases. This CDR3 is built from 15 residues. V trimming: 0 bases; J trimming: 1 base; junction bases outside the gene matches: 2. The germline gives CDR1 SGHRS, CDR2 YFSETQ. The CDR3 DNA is TGCGCCAGCAGCTTGGAGGGACAGGGATCCTACGAGCAGTACTTC. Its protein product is CASSLEGQGSYEQYF.

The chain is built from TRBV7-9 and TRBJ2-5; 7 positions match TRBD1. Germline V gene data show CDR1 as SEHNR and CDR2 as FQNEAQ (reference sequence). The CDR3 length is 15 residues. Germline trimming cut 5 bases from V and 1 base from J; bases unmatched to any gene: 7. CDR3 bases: TGTGCCAGCAGCGATCAGACAGGGCCCCAAGAGACCCAGTACTTC. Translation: CASSDQTGPQETQYF.

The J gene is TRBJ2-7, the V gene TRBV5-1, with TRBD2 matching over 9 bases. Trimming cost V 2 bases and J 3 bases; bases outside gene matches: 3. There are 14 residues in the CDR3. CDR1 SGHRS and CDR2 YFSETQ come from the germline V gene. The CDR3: CASSFGSGSYEQYF. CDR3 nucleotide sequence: TGCGCCAGCAGCTTCGGTAGCGGGAGCTACGAGCAGTACTTC.

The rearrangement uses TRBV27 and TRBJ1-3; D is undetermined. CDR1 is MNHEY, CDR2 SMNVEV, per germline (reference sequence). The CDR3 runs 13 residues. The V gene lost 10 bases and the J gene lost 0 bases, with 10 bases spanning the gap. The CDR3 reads CATARASGNTIYF. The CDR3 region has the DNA TGTGCCACCGCGAGGGCCTCTGGAAACACCATATATTTT.

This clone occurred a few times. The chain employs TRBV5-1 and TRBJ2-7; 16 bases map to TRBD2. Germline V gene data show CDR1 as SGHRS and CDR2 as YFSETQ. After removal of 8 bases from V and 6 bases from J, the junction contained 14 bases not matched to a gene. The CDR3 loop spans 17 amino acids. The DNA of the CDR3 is TGCGCCAGTACGCCGGGACTAGCGGGAGGGCCGGGATCCGAGCAGTACTTC. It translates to CASTPGLAGGPGSEQYF.

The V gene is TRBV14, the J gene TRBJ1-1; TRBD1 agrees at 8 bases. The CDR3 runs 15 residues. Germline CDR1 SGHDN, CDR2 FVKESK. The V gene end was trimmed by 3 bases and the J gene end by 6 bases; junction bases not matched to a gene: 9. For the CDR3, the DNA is TGTGCCAGCAGCCAGGTGGACAGGGCTGGGGCTGAAGCTTTCTTT. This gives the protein CASSQVDRAGAEAFF.

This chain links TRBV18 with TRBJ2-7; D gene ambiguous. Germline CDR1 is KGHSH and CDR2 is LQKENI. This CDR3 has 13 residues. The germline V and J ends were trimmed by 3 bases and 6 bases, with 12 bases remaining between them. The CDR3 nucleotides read TGTGCCAGCTCACCCTCCGGTACGTTCGAGCAGTACTTC. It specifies CASSPSGTFEQYF.

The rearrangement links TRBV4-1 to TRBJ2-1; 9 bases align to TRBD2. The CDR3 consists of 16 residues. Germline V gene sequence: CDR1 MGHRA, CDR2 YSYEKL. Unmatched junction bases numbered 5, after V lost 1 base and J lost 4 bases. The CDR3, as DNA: TGCGCCAGCAGCCAAGCCGGCGGGAGGGGATACAATGAGCAGTTCTTC. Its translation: CASSQAGGRGYNEQFF.

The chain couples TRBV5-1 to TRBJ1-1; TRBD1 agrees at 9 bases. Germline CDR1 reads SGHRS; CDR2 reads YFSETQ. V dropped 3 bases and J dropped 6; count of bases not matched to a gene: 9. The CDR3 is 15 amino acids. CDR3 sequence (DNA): TGCGCCAGCAGCTGGACCGGGACAGGGATCGCTGAAGCTTTCTTT. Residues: CASSWTGTGIAEAFF.

This CDR3 is CASSLGRGPSTDTQYF. The CDR3 bases are TGTGCCAGCAGCTTAGGGCGGGGTCCTAGCACAGATACGCAGTATTTT. The chain carries TRBV7-3 and TRBJ2-3; D might be TRBD2 (6 bases). This CDR3 is built from 16 residues. From germline, CDR1 is SGHTA and CDR2 FQGTGA. Trimming removed 2 bases from V and 0 bases from J, with 12 bases in between.

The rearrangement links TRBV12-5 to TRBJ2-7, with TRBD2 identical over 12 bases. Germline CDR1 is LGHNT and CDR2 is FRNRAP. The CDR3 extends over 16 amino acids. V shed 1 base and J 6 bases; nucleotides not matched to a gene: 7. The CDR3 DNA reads TGTGCTAGTGGTTTGGAGTCTAGCGGGGGGGCCCTCGAGCAGTACTTC. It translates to CASGLESSGGALEQYF.

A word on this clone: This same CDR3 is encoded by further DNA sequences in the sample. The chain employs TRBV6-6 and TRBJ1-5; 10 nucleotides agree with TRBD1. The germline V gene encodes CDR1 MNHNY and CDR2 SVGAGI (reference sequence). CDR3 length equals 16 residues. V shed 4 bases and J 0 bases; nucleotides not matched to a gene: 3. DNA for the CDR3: TGTGCCAGCAGTTCCCGGGACAGGGGTAGCAATCAGCCCCAGCATTTT. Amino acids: CASSSRDRGSNQPQHF.

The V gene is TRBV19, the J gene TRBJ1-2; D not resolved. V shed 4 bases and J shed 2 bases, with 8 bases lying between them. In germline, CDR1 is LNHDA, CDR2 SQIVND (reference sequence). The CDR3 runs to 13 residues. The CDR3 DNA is TGTGCCAGTAGTACTCCAGTCAACTATGGCTACACCTTC. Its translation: CASSTPVNYGYTF.

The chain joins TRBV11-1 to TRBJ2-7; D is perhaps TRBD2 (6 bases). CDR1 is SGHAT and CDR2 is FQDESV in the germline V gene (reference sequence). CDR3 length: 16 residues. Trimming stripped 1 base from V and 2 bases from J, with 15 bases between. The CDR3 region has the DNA TGTGCCAGCAGCTTAGGGCCTAGCGCGACCCCCTACGAGCAGTACTTC. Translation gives CASSLGPSATPYEQYF.

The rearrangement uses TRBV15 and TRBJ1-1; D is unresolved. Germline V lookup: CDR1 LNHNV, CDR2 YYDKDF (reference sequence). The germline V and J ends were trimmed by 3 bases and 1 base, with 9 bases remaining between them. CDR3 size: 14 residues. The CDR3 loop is CATSSFDKNTEAFF. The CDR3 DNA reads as TGTGCCACCAGCAGCTTCGACAAGAACACTGAAGCTTTCTTT.

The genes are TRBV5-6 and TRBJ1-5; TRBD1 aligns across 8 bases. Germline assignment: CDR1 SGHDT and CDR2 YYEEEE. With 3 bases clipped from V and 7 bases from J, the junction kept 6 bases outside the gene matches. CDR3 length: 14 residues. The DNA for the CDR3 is TGTGCCAGCAGCTCCGGACAGGGTAGGCAGCCCCAGCATTTT. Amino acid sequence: CASSSGQGRQPQHF.

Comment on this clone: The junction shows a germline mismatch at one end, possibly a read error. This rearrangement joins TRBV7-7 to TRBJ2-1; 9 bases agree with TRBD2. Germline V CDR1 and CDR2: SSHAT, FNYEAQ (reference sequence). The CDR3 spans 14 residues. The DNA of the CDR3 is TGTGCTAGCAGCCCGGGACTAGCTTTCTATGAGCAGTTCTTC. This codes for CASSPGLAFYEQFF.

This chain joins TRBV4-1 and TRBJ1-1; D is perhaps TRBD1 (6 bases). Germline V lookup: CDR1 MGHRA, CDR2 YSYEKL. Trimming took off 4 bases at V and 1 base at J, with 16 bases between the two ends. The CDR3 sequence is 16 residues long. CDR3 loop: CASSPQGGGGNTEAFF. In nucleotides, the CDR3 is TGCGCCAGCAGCCCCCAAGGGGGTGGGGGGAACACTGAAGCTTTCTTT.